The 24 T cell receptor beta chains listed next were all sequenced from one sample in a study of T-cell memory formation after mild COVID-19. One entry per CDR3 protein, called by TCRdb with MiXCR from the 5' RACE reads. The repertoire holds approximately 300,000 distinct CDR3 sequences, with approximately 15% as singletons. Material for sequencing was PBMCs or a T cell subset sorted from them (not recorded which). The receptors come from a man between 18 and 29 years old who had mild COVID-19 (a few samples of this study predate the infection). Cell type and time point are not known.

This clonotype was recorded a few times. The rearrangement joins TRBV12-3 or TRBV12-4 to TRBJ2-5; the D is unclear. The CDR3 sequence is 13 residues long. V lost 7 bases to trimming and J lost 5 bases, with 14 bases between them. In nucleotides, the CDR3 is TGTGCCAGCATGAGGTCTGGGCGGGAGACCCAGTACTTC. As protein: CASMRSGRETQYF.

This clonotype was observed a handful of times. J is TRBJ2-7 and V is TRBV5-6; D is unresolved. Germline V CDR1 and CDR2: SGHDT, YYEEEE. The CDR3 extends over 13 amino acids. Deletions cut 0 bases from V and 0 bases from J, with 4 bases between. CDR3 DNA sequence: TGTGCCAGCAGCTTGGATCGCTCCTACGAGCAGTACTTC. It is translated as CASSLDRSYEQYF.

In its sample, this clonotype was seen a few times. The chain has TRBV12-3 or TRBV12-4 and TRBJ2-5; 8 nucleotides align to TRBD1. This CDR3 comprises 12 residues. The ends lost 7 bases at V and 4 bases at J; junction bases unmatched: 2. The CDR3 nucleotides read TGTGCCAGCACCGACAGGGGAGAGACCCAGTACTTC. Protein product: CASTDRGETQYF.

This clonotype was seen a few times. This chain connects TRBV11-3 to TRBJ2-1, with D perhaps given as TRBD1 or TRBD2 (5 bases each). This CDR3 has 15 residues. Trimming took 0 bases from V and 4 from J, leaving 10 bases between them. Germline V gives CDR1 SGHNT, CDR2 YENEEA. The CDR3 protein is CASSLDPGGYNEQFF. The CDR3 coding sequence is TGTGCCAGCAGCTTAGATCCTGGGGGATACAATGAGCAGTTCTTC.

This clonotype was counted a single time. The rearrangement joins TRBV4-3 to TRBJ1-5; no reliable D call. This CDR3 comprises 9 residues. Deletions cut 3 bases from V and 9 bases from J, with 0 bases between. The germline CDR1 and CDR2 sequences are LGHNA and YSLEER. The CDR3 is CASSQPQHF. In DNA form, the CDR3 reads TGCGCCAGCAGCCAGCCCCAGCATTTT.

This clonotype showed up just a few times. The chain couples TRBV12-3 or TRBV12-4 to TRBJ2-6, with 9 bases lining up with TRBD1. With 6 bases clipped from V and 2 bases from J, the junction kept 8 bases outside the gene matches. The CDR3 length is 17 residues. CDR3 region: CASSSGTGYAGANVLTF. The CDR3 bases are TGTGCCAGCAGCTCCGGGACAGGGTATGCTGGGGCCAACGTCCTGACTTTC.

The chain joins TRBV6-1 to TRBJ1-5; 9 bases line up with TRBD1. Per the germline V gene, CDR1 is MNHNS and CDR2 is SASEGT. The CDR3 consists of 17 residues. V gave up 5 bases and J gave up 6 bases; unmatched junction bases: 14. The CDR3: CASSKDRGSDPGQPQHF. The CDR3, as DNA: TGTGCCAGCAGTAAGGACAGGGGATCCGATCCTGGTCAGCCCCAGCATTTT.

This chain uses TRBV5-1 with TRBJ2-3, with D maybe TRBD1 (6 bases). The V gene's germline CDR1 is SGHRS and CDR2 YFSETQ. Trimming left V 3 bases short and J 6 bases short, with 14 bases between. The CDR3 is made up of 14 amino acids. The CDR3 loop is CASSSQRGIDTQYF. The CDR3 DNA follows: TGCGCCAGCAGCTCCCAAAGGGGGATTGATACGCAGTATTTT.

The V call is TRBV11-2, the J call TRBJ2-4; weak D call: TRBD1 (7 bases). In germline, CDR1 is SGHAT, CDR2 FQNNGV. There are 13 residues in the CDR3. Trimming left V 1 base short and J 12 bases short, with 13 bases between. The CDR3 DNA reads TGTGCCAGCAGCTTAGTGGAGGGGGCGTATCAGTACTTC. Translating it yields CASSLVEGAYQYF. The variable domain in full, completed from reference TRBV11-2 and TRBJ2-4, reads EAGVAQSPRYKIIEKRQSVAFWCNPISGHATLYWYQQILGQGPKLLIQFQNNGVVDDSQLPKDRFSAERLKGVDSTLKIQPAKLEDSAVYLCASSLVEGAYQYFGAGTRLSVL.

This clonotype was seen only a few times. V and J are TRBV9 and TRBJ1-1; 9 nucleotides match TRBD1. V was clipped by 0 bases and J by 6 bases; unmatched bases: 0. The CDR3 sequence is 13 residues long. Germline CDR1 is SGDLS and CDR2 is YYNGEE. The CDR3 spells CASSVGDRAEAFF. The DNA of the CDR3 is TGTGCCAGCAGCGTAGGGGACAGGGCTGAAGCTTTCTTT.

The CDR3 region is CASSYSRVIGSYEQYF. For the CDR3, the DNA is TGTGCCAGCAGTTACTCGCGGGTCATCGGCTCCTACGAGCAGTACTTC. V and J are TRBV6-2 or TRBV6-3 and TRBJ2-7; the D gene is possibly TRBD2 (5 bases). CDR1 MNHEY and CDR2 SVGEGT come from the germline V gene. The ends were cut back, 0 bases at V and 0 bases at J, with 12 bases in the middle. The CDR3 contains 16 residues.

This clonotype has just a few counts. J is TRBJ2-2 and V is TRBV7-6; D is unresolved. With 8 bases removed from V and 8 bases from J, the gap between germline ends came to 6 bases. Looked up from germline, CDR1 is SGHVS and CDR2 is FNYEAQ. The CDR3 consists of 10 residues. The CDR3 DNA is TGTGCCAGCCTCTGGGGGGAGCTGTTTTTT. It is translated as CASLWGELFF.

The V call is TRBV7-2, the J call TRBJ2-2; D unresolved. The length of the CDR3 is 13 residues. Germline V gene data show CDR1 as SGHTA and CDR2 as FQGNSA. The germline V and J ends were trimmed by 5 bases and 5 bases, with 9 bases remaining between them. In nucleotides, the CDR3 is TGTGCCAGCAGCCCCAGATCTACCGGGGAGCTGTTTTTT. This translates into CASSPRSTGELFF.

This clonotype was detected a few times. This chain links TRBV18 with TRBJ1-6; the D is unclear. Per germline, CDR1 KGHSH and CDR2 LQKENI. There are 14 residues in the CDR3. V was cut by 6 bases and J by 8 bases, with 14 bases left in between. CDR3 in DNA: TGTGCCAGCTCCGTAGATGGTCGGTATTCACCCCTCCACTTT. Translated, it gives CASSVDGRYSPLHF.

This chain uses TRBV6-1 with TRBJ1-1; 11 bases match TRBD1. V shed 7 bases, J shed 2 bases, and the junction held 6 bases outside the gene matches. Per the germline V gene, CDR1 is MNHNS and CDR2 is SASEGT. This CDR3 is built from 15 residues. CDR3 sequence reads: CASIRGTGGNTEAFF. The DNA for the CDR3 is TGTGCCAGCATTCGAGGGACAGGGGGAAACACTGAAGCTTTCTTT.

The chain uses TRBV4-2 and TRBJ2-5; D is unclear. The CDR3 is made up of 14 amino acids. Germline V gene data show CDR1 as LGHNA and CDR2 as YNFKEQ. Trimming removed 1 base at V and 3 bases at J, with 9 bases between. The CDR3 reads CASSQGLREETQYF. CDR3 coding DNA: TGTGCCAGCAGCCAAGGGTTAAGGGAAGAGACCCAGTACTTC.

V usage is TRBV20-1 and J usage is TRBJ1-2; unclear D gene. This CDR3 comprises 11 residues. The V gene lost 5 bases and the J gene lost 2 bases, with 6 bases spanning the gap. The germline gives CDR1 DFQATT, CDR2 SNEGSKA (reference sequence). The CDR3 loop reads CSAPENYGYTF. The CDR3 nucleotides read TGCAGTGCTCCAGAAAACTATGGCTACACCTTC.

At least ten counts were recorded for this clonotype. As DNA, the CDR3 is TGTGCCAGCAGCTTAGGTACCGGGACAGATACGCAGTATTTT. Amino acids: CASSLGTGTDTQYF. The V call is TRBV7-9, the J call TRBJ2-3; D is unclear. The CDR3 loop spans 14 amino acids. V was clipped by 1 base and J by 3 bases, with 8 bases between them. Germline CDR1 SEHNR, CDR2 FQNEAQ (reference sequence).

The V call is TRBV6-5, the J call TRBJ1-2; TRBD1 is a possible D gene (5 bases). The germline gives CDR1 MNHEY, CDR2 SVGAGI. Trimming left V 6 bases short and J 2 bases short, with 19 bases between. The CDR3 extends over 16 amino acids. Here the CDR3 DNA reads TGTGCCAGCAGGCGAATCCGATTAGGGGAAAACTATGGCTACACCTTC. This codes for CASRRIRLGENYGYTF.

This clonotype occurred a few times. CDR3 protein: CASSYPGQPQHF. CDR3 coding DNA: TGTGCCAGCAGTTATCCCGGTCAGCCCCAGCATTTT. The V gene is TRBV6-5, the J gene TRBJ1-5; D is unclear. Germline-derived CDR1 and CDR2 are MNHEY and SVGAGI. This CDR3 comprises 12 residues. V was pared by 3 bases and J by 6 bases, with 6 bases between.

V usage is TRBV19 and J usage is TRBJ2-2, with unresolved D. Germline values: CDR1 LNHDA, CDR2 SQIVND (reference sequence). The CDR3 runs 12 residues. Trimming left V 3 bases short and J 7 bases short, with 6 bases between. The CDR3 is CASSITYGELFF. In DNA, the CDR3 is TGTGCCAGTAGTATTACTTACGGGGAGCTGTTTTTT.

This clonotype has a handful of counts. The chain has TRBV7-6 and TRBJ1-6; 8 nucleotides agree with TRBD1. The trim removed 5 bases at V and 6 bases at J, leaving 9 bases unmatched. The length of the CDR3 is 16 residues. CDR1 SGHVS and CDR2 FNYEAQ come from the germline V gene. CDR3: CASSPRTGLGNSPLHF. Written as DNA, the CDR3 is TGTGCCAGCAGCCCCAGGACAGGGCTAGGTAATTCACCCCTCCACTTT.

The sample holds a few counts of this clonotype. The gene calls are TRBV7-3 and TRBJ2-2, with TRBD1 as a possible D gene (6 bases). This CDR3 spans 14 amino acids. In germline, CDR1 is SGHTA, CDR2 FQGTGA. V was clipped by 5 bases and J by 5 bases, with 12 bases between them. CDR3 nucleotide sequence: TGTGCCAGCAGCGCACAGGGACCTACCGGGGAGCTGTTTTTT. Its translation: CASSAQGPTGELFF.

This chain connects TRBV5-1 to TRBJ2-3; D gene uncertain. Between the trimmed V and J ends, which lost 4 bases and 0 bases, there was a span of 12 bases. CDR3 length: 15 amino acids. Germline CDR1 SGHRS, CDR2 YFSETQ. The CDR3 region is CASSDQDGSTDTQYF. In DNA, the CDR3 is TGCGCCAGCAGCGACCAGGACGGAAGCACAGATACGCAGTATTTT.